The T cell receptor beta chain described here comes from a study of shared clonotypes between healthy human individuals. Comments on this clone: Its antigen is not known.

Per the germline V gene, CDR1 is SGHDT and CDR2 is YYEEEE. V lost 4 bases, J lost 2 bases, and 13 bases lay in between. The CDR3 is 15 amino acids. Sorted subsets were amplified in replicate PCRs using 200 ng DNA, approximately 30,000 T cell genomes. Only in-frame clones appear in the TCRdb table, and some are missing; sequencing was by immunoSEQ multiplex PCR. Found here are 2 million to 2.5 million clones, roughly 92% of them singletons; the top ten hold approximately 0.4%. General study findings and limits: Non-shared clonotypes had lower generation probabilities than clonotypes shared by all four sorted-subset donors.

The chain recombines TRBV5-6 with TRBJ1-3; no reliable D call. The sequenced material came from naive CD4+ T cells from PBMCs. As for subset: CD45RA+ positively selected. This sequence was found in a man between 18 and 29 years old in good health. Some clones in this sample may be carry-over from other donors' samples. The CDR3 here is CASSPAGRTGNTIYF. CDR3 in DNA: TGTGCCAGCAGCCCCGCGGGAAGGACTGGAAACACCATATATTTT.